These 30 T cell receptor beta chains share one sample of origin, sequenced in a study of cytomegalovirus exposure and HLA in healthy donors. The data were produced by immunoSEQ multiplex PCR, yet TCRdb's version contains in-frame clones alone and is incomplete. The sample contains 90,000 to 150,000 clones, approximately 87% of which appear only once. The sample consisted of PBMCs. The origin of the receptors is a woman between 18 and 29 years old in good health and CMV-seropositive.

The V call is TRBV29-1, the J call TRBJ1-1; 7 bases are shared with TRBD1. Germline V gene data show CDR1 as SQVTM and CDR2 as ANQGSEA. The CDR3 runs to 16 residues. The V and J ends lost 4 bases and 0 bases, in that order; junction bases with no gene match: 11. The chain's CDR3 is CSVVERDRAMNTEAFF. CDR3 nucleotides: TGCAGCGTTGTAGAACGAGACAGGGCCATGAACACTGAAGCTTTCTTT.

This clone rates as medium-sized. The chain employs TRBV7-3 and TRBJ2-2; 8 nucleotides align to TRBD2. V dropped 5 bases and J dropped 3; count of bases not matched to a gene: 5. Looked up from germline, CDR1 is SGHTA and CDR2 is FQGTGA. The CDR3 has 15 amino acids. The CDR3: CASSPGLGDTGELFF. CDR3 DNA: TGTGCCAGCAGCCCGGGACTAGGGGACACCGGGGAGCTGTTTTTT.

The chain combines TRBV5-6 with TRBJ2-7; 12 bases are a match to TRBD2. Trimming cost V 5 bases and J 1 base; bases outside gene matches: 10. This CDR3 region has 17 residues. CDR1 SGHDT and CDR2 YYEEEE come from the germline V gene. The CDR3 nucleotides are TGTGCCAGCAGGTTTATAACTAGCGGGGGGCCGTCCTACGAGCAGTACTTC. The encoded protein is CASRFITSGGPSYEQYF.

The rearrangement uses TRBV18 and TRBJ1-4; D is uncertain. This CDR3 is 15 amino acids long. The V and J ends lost 6 bases and 6 bases respectively, with 17 bases between them. Germline V gene data show CDR1 as KGHSH and CDR2 as LQKENI. DNA for the CDR3: TGTGCCAGCTCCCCGAGAGGAGGGCAGGATGAAAAACTGTTTTTT. Encoded protein: CASSPRGGQDEKLFF.

This clone occurred a few times. J is TRBJ1-2 and V is TRBV7-9, with 9 bases fitting TRBD1. The CDR3 consists of 14 residues. Germline CDR1 and CDR2: SEHNR and FQNEAQ (reference sequence). Trimming removed 4 bases from V and 8 bases from J; junction bases left unmatched: 8. CDR3 DNA: TGTGCCAGCAGCTCCATGGACAGGGGCAAAGGCTACACCTTC. Encoded protein: CASSSMDRGKGYTF.

The table lists this clone with a count of one. V usage is TRBV9 and J usage is TRBJ1-3; D gene unclear. Between the trimmed V and J ends, which lost 3 bases and 10 bases, there was a span of 8 bases. Germline assignment: CDR1 SGDLS and CDR2 YYNGEE. The CDR3 consists of 11 residues. Here the CDR3 DNA reads TGTGCCAGCAGCGGAGCTCGGACCATATATTTT. Its translation is CASSGARTIYF.

The genes are TRBV4-3 and TRBJ2-1; D perhaps matches TRBD2 (7 bases). CDR1 and CDR2 (germline): LGHNA, YSLEER. The CDR3 consists of 17 residues. V shed 4 bases and J shed 8 bases, with 24 bases lying between them. The CDR3 region is CASSPLLGGGQVDEQFF. CDR3 sequence (DNA): TGCGCCAGCAGCCCACTCTTGGGGGGGGGCCAGGTAGATGAGCAGTTCTTC.

This clone was observed a few times. This CDR3 is CASSWGQDNTEAFF. In DNA form, the CDR3 reads TGTGCCAGTAGTTGGGGACAGGATAACACTGAAGCTTTCTTT. The chain uses TRBV19 and TRBJ1-1, with 8 bases fitting TRBD1. CDR3 length equals 14 residues. The junction had 4 bases not matched to a gene; V was cut back by 5 bases and J by 2 bases. Per the germline V gene, CDR1 is LNHDA and CDR2 is SQIVND (reference sequence).

The chain recombines TRBV7-8 with TRBJ1-1, with D perhaps TRBD1 (5 bases). The CDR3 is made up of 12 amino acids. The ends were cut back, 1 base at V and 10 bases at J, with 10 bases in the middle. Germline V gene sequence: CDR1 SGHVS, CDR2 FQNEAQ. CDR3 bases: TGTGCCAGCAGCTTAGGGGGGGGATTAGCTTTCTTT. This sequence encodes CASSLGGGLAFF.

The chain recombines TRBV29-1 with TRBJ1-5; 8 nucleotides line up with TRBD1. This CDR3 has 16 amino acids. Trimming cost V 4 bases and J 2 bases; bases outside gene matches: 10. Germline V gene sequence: CDR1 SQVTM, CDR2 ANQGSEA. DNA for the CDR3: TGCAGCGTTGTAACGGGCCTGGGACAGGGCAATCAGCCCCAGCATTTT. Encoded protein: CSVVTGLGQGNQPQHF.

The chain combines TRBV29-1 with TRBJ1-3; 7 bases fit TRBD1. Germline V gene data show CDR1 as SQVTM and CDR2 as ANQGSEA. Germline trimming cut 6 bases from V and 4 bases from J; bases unmatched to any gene: 6. This CDR3 spans 13 amino acids. Written as DNA, the CDR3 is TGCAGCGTCGAACAGGGGTCGGGAAACACCATATATTTT. Encoded protein: CSVEQGSGNTIYF.

V is TRBV29-1 and J is TRBJ1-1, with D unclear. With 8 bases removed from V and 0 bases from J, the gap between germline ends came to 16 bases. The germline V gene has CDR1 SQVTM and CDR2 ANQGSEA. The CDR3 has 14 amino acids. CDR3 in DNA: TGCAGCTCCCAAGGCGGCAGTCTGAACACTGAAGCTTTCTTT. It specifies CSSQGGSLNTEAFF.

The V call is TRBV5-6, the J call TRBJ2-1; D may be TRBD2 (6 bases). The germline CDR1 and CDR2 sequences are SGHDT and YYEEEE. This CDR3 comprises 16 residues. V dropped 4 bases and J dropped 2 bases, with 16 bases sitting between them. This CDR3 is CASSTGTLQPYNEQFF. DNA for the CDR3: TGTGCCAGCAGCACGGGGACTCTACAACCCTACAATGAGCAGTTCTTC.

Remarks on this clone: This specimen includes other DNA sequences encoding the same CDR3. CDR3 in DNA: TGTGCCAGCAGTTTAGGCAGGGGCACTGAAGCTTTCTTT. Amino acids: CASSLGRGTEAFF. This chain joins TRBV27 and TRBJ1-1; D possibly corresponds to TRBD1 (6 bases). Germline CDR1 MNHEY, CDR2 SMNVEV (reference sequence). V gave up 2 bases and J gave up 4 bases, with 8 bases separating them. The CDR3 is 13 amino acids.

The chain joins TRBV19 to TRBJ1-5; TRBD1 is a possible D gene (5 bases). The CDR3 extends over 16 amino acids. Germline CDR1 reads LNHDA; CDR2 reads SQIVND (reference sequence). Trimming pared 3 bases from V and 6 bases from J, leaving 18 bases between. For the CDR3, the DNA is TGTGCCAGTAGTATCTGGGGCGAGGATCGTCGTCAGCCCCAGCATTTT. Its translation is CASSIWGEDRRQPQHF.

This clone was seen once. The chain uses TRBV19 and TRBJ1-3; D is uncertain. V was cut by 8 bases and J by 0 bases, with 11 bases left in between. The length of the CDR3 is 14 residues. Germline values: CDR1 LNHDA, CDR2 SQIVND (reference sequence). CDR3 in amino acids: CASEAFSSGNTIYF. Here the CDR3 DNA reads TGTGCCAGTGAGGCGTTCTCCTCTGGAAACACCATATATTTT.

The chain links TRBV6-5 to TRBJ2-1; TRBD2 might be the D (6 bases). Trimming left V 10 bases short and J 8 bases short, with 21 bases between. The CDR3 totals 14 residues. Germline V gene data show CDR1 as MNHEY and CDR2 as SVGAGI. CDR3 sequence reads: CATQVTSLGYEQFF. DNA for the CDR3: TGTGCCACCCAGGTGACTAGTCTGGGTTATGAGCAGTTCTTC.

The chain combines TRBV7-9 with TRBJ1-1; no clear D. Trimming removed 6 bases from V and 1 base from J, with 9 bases in between. The CDR3 loop spans 13 amino acids. The germline gives CDR1 SEHNR, CDR2 FQNEAQ (reference sequence). CDR3 DNA: TGTGCCAGCAGGTCCGGTGGGAACACTGAAGCTTTCTTT. This encodes CASRSGGNTEAFF.

The gene calls are TRBV19 and TRBJ1-1; no clear D. This CDR3 is built from 15 residues. The germline V gene has CDR1 LNHDA and CDR2 SQIVND (reference sequence). Deletions cut 6 bases from V and 1 base from J, with 15 bases between. The CDR3 is CASRRGGRTNTEAFF. CDR3 DNA sequence: TGTGCCAGTAGGAGAGGTGGCAGAACGAACACTGAAGCTTTCTTT.

The V and J genes are TRBV9 and TRBJ2-7, with 11 bases identical to TRBD2. Germline V lookup: CDR1 SGDLS, CDR2 YYNGEE. There are 15 residues in the CDR3. Germline trimming cut 4 bases from V and 1 base from J; bases unmatched to any gene: 4. In nucleotides, the CDR3 is TGTGCCAGCAGCATGACTAGCGGGGATTCCTACGAGCAGTACTTC. This encodes CASSMTSGDSYEQYF.

The chain is built from TRBV2 and TRBJ2-7; TRBD2 aligns across 8 bases. The CDR3 spans 14 residues. Germline CDR1 is SNHLY and CDR2 is FYNNEI. Trimming cost V 7 bases and J 3 bases; bases outside gene matches: 8. The CDR3 spells CASKEDGGVYEQYF. CDR3 bases: TGTGCCAGCAAGGAGGACGGGGGGGTCTACGAGCAGTACTTC.

This clone was seen just once. This chain uses TRBV10-3 with TRBJ2-3, with D possibly being TRBD2 (6 bases). The CDR3 contains 14 residues. Trimming removed 5 bases at V and 0 bases at J, with 9 bases between. Looked up from germline, CDR1 is ENHRY and CDR2 is SYGVKD. The chain's CDR3 is CAISPGTSTDTQYF. CDR3 nucleotides: TGTGCCATCAGTCCCGGGACTAGCACAGATACGCAGTATTTT.

The chain joins TRBV28 to TRBJ1-1; 12 bases agree with TRBD1. The CDR3 is 14 residues long. With V trimmed by 10 bases and J by 5 bases, 8 bases remained unmatched. Germline CDR1 and CDR2: MDHEN and SYDVKM. CDR3 amino acids: CATGTGGTWTEAFF. The CDR3 DNA reads TGTGCCACCGGGACAGGGGGCACTTGGACTGAAGCTTTCTTT.

Comments on this clone: This specimen includes other DNA sequences encoding the same CDR3. The chain is built from TRBV18 and TRBJ2-5; 8 bases agree with TRBD1. The V gene's germline CDR1 is KGHSH and CDR2 LQKENI. CDR3 length equals 13 residues. Trimming cost V 2 bases and J 4 bases; bases outside gene matches: 0. The CDR3 DNA is TGTGCCAGCTCACCAGGGACAGGAGAGACCCAGTACTTC. Its protein is CASSPGTGETQYF.

J is TRBJ1-6 and V is TRBV6-1; 9 nucleotides agree with TRBD1. Germline-derived CDR1 and CDR2 are MNHNS and SASEGT. J lost 6 bases, V lost 4 bases, and 4 bases had no gene match. CDR3 length: 15 amino acids. The CDR3 DNA reads TGTGCCAGCAGTGCAGGGGGACAGGGTAATTCACCCCTCCACTTT. Protein sequence: CASSAGGQGNSPLHF.

V gene TRBV27 combines with J gene TRBJ2-1, with a weak D call TRBD2 (6 bases). The CDR3 totals 15 residues. Germline CDR1 reads MNHEY; CDR2 reads SMNVEV (reference sequence). Trimming cost V 5 bases and J 3 bases, with 14 bases left between them. CDR3 protein: CASSIDGGIYNEQFF. CDR3 DNA: TGTGCCAGCAGTATAGACGGAGGGATCTACAATGAGCAGTTCTTC.

This rearrangement joins TRBV2 to TRBJ2-5; 7 bases fit TRBD1. J gave up 1 base and V 6 bases, and 8 bases lay outside the gene matches. The CDR3 runs 15 residues. Per the germline V gene, CDR1 is SNHLY and CDR2 is FYNNEI. CDR3 in DNA: TGTGCCAGCAGGGTACAGGGGAACATCCAAGAGACCCAGTACTTC. This sequence encodes CASRVQGNIQETQYF.

The chain couples TRBV27 to TRBJ1-1; D is uncertain. Germline V gene data show CDR1 as MNHEY and CDR2 as SMNVEV (reference sequence). The CDR3 loop spans 12 amino acids. The ends were cut back, 5 bases at V and 7 bases at J, with 11 bases in the middle. CDR3 sequence (DNA): TGTGCCAGCAGTAGAGGAGTCGGTGAAGCTTTCTTT. It specifies CASSRGVGEAFF.

The rearrangement uses TRBV2 and TRBJ1-5, with TRBD1 identical over 10 bases. Germline V CDR1 and CDR2: SNHLY, FYNNEI. V dropped 6 bases and J dropped 7; count of bases not matched to a gene: 9. The CDR3 sequence is 15 residues long. The chain's CDR3 is CASRPTPGQGQPQHF. CDR3 DNA: TGTGCCAGCAGACCTACCCCGGGACAGGGGCAGCCCCAGCATTTT.

The V gene is TRBV4-1, the J gene TRBJ2-2, with 8 bases fitting TRBD1. Unmatched junction bases numbered 0, after V lost 1 base and J lost 5 bases. The CDR3 consists of 14 residues. Germline V gene data show CDR1 as MGHRA and CDR2 as YSYEKL. The CDR3 loop is CASSQGQGTGELFF. The DNA of the CDR3 is TGCGCCAGCAGCCAAGGACAGGGGACCGGGGAGCTGTTTTTT.